This T cell receptor (beta chain) derives from a study of cytomegalovirus exposure and HLA in healthy donors (TCRdb year 2017). For context, the study as a whole: An earlier analysis of roughly 500 of the donors reported roughly 300 Gb of sequence data and around 110 million unique TCR beta sequences from about 200 million T cells. Approximately 300 gigabases of sequencing data and 70 million to 100 million unique TCR sequences made up an early release that covered approximately 650 HLA-typed donors. Using immunosequencing, the study profiled T cell repertoires from around 670 subjects and related those repertoires to cytomegalovirus serostatus. Of the 350 to 450 genotyped donors, 80% to 90% were placed in the genetic ancestry cluster associated with self-reported Caucasian donors. A later analysis re-examined previously published TCR beta repertoires from just over 650 donors and added high-resolution HLA genotyping to investigate patterns of TCR occurrence. In the later analysis, no new phenotypic data were used to find candidate immune exposures; instead, reliance was placed on TCR beta sequences and their occurrence across donors. The study combined high-throughput TCR immunosequencing, statistical association of individual TCRs with disease status, and machine learning to predict cytomegalovirus infection status. Among approximately 370 genotyped donors of the cohort, an average of around 240,000 unique TCR beta nucleotide sequences was sequenced per donor, of which roughly 18% were non-productive. Four to six DR-DQ haplotypes were handled as single units for association and clustering, since linkage in the cohort was strong. Genome-wide SNP genotypes for about 60% of the roughly 700 donors were used in a later genetic analysis, which treated that subset as a discovery cohort. Typing coverage varied by locus: roughly 629-630 donors for A, B, C, DRB1 and DQB1; roughly 520 for DQA1; around 610 for DPA1; under 490 for DPB1. In addition to the first cohort of approximately 670 subjects, a separate validation cohort of under 150 different subjects was used. Both class I and class II loci were covered by HLA typing, at four-digit resolution. Donor age, sex, ethnicity and CMV serostatus were compiled alongside the repertoire data. All discovery cohort repertoires had been generated on a single sequencing platform. In an earlier analysis of 550 to 700 of the donors, high-throughput TCR beta sequencing was used to judge whether each TCR beta V gene segment behaved as functional or pseudogenic. The study aimed to test whether signatures of past pathogen exposure could be identified by cataloging public T cell receptors. Summary of the overall study and its limitations: Some 15 rarely observed V segments, including chromosome 9 orphons, were excluded from the earlier analysis of approximately 500 of the donors because counts were too low. The study listed approximately 160 TCR beta chains as associated with cytomegalovirus. At a false discovery rate of 0.05, a later analysis linked roughly 17,000 TCR beta sequences to specific HLA alleles. Broadly in line with IMGT annotations, most TCR beta V segments showed up in productive rearrangements about 87% or about 30% of the time in an earlier analysis of some 590 of the donors. V-gene and J-gene trimming of TCR beta chains was associated with a missense DCLRE1C variant in a later genetic analysis, and the association was replicated in an independent cohort. A later analysis found that most CMV-associated TCR beta chains appeared HLA-restricted, with HLA associations seemingly driven largely by CMV exposure. The 87-base-pair reads could not distinguish some IMGT-functional V segments, including TRBV6-2 and TRBV6-3, so those segments were excluded. According to the authors, the approach could potentially be generalized to other disease states and immunological phenotypes. According to a later genetic analysis, donors in an Asian-associated ancestry cluster had fewer N-insertions in productive TCRs than the roughly 670-donor mean. The only immune exposure information available for the cohort was CMV serostatus. Correlated functional status among segregating V segments might reflect linkage disequilibrium, but an unknown experimental factor could not be ruled out. Only TCR beta chains were sequenced in this cohort, and the absence of alpha or paired-chain data limited detectable features. In vitro tests confirmed that three of the cytomegalovirus-associated TCR beta chains recognize cytomegalovirus antigens. HLA typing was unavailable for some donors at each locus, so association tests used only the typed subset. The sequencing pipeline was judged likely to have produced a cluster of highly shared sequence variants as a technical artifact. A later analysis found that TCR association rates varied across HLA loci, with DRB1 alleles showing the most associated TCRs and HLA-C alleles the fewest. A further reported finding was that TCR beta sequences accurately predicted the HLA-A and HLA-B alleles for most subjects in the first cohort. Roughly uniform sequencing depth across donors was assumed in presence/absence analyses, although this assumption may not hold. Strong co-occurrence of HLA alleles, especially DR and DQ, made assigning TCR associations to individual alleles difficult. The classifier was reported to diagnose cytomegalovirus status with high specificity and sensitivity in both the original and validation cohorts. Compared with equally common non-associated chains, HLA-associated TCR beta chains in a later analysis were more clonally expanded and had lower generation probabilities. Most TCR sequences were seen in very few donors, while some public TCRs were found in many individuals. According to a later analysis, parvovirus B19, influenza, CMV and Epstein-Barr virus appeared linked to several top co-occurrence clusters.

Notes on this clone: Its specific antigen is unknown. Base qualities are not provided; no much larger clone lies one nucleotide away.

Libraries were made using the immunoSEQ multiplex PCR assay. For the multiplex PCR, a mixture combining 60 forward primers for TCR Vbeta segments and 13 reverse primers for TCR Jbeta segments was used. Amplification of the CDR3 region of rearranged TCR beta genes was performed with a multiplex PCR assay on genomic DNA. The Illumina HiSeq System was used to sequence the amplified TCR beta libraries as 87-base-pair reads. The source study handled its data this way. In a later analysis, tens of millions of unique TCR beta chains were counted across the roughly 670 repertoires, and roughly 11 million of these chains were shared by at least two donors. A nearest-neighbor algorithm error-corrected the raw reads and collapsed the reads into unique sequences, merging closely related sequences to remove PCR and sequencing errors. To assign V, D and J gene segments, CDR3 sequences were aligned to IMGT reference sequences. Each retained sequence needed at least a six-nucleotide match to both a V gene segment and a J gene segment. Rearrangements were classified as productive when the CDR3 lacked stop codons and remained in frame with V and J, and all other rearrangements were classified as non-productive. Following IMGT convention, CDR3 was defined as the stretch from the second conserved V-encoded cysteine to the conserved J-encoded phenylalanine. The earlier analysis of about 620 of the donors excluded sequences that lacked an unambiguous match to a single V gene segment. An earlier analysis of several hundred of the donors classified V segments as functional when productive rearrangements were above 56.7% and as segregating when the standard deviation between donors was above 5%. A statistical classification framework was built for diagnosing cytomegalovirus status from the catalog of TCR beta chain sequences. In a later analysis, V and J genes were assigned by comparing TCR nucleotide sequences against IMGT/GENE-DB human TR gene sequences. A later analysis assigned CDR3 sequences and most-parsimonious VDJ recombination scenarios with the TCRdist pipeline. In a later analysis, every TCR beta chain was defined by the combination of its CDR3 amino acid sequence and its V-gene family, and reads without a unique V-gene family were dropped. A later analysis removed roughly 590 highly shared, low-generation-probability nucleotide sequences to deal with suspected cross-contamination and a sequencing artifact. For each public chain, a later analysis derived a clonal expansion index from normalized ranks of inferred template counts within each repertoire. Generation probabilities in a later analysis came from a VDJ recombination model fitted to out-of-frame rearrangements, and those results were checked against IGoR. Hypergeometric tests were used in a later analysis to score TCR-TCR, TCR-HLA and TCR-CMV co-occurrence, with a repertoire-size bias correction applied to the TCR pairs. False discovery rates were estimated in a later analysis by permuting HLA or CMV assignments 20 times. A later analysis grouped co-occurring TCRs with DBSCAN, adding TCRdist sequence similarity when clustering within HLA-allele-positive subsets. Co-occurrence clustering excluded repertoires with fewer than 30,000 or more than 120,000 public chains, plus five with anomalous nucleotide sharing. TCRdb took this table from immuneACCESS and kept in-frame rearrangements with V and J called. Such tables lack part of the clones; where checked against another copy, unresolved V genes explain under half of the gap, and the rest is unexplained. V and J calls and clone size are as listed in that table; D and trimming were resolved from the DNA. The sample includes over 150,000 clones, with 80% to 85% observed a single time. The ten top clones hold about 0.4% of the sample.

The cohort was made up of 500 to 800 healthy bone marrow donors. At the time of sampling, all cohort members were nominally healthy, though unrecorded immune exposures were likely present. The donor tested CMV seronegative, placing the donor among the 350 to 400 seronegative members of the cohort. A peripheral blood sample was provided by each donor, and peripheral blood mononuclear cells were used for TCR beta sequencing. The Qiagen DNeasy Blood Extraction Kit was used to extract genomic DNA from the blood cell samples. Per the germline V gene, SGHTS is the CDR1 and YDEGEE is the CDR2. The germline V end is reduced by 1 base and the J end by 4 bases; junction bases left unmatched: 2. The CDR3 spans 15 residues, from the cysteine through the phenylalanine. CDR3 DNA is the only sequence kept; it has 45 bases, read in frame from the first base.

Sample: PBMCs. The sequence came from a boy between 2 and 10 years old in good health and CMV-seronegative. The chain uses TRBV5-8 and TRBJ1-4; 9 middle bases align to TRBD1. Read as DNA, the sequence is TGTGCCAGCAGCTTGACAGGGGGCATTAATGAAAAACTGTTTTTT. Translated, this is CASSLTGGINEKLFF. This CDR3, with the reference TRBV5-8 and TRBJ1-4 proteins standing in past its ends, gives the full variable domain EAGVTQSPTHLIKTRGQQATLRCSPISGHTSVYWYQQALGLGLQFLLWYDEGEERNRGNFPPRFSGRQFPNYSSELNVNALELEDSALYLCASSLTGGINEKLFFGSGTQLSVL.